In its sample, the clone carrying this T cell receptor beta chain was seen a few times. The PCR was carried out with 60 Vbeta primers and 13 Jbeta primers. Produced via immunoSEQ multiplex PCR; TCRdb's table is partial and in-frame only. This table has around 190,000 clones, 60% to 80% appearing once. The sample originates from a study of cytomegalovirus exposure and HLA in healthy donors. V gave up 9 bases and J gave up 3 bases; unmatched junction bases: 2. Germline CDR1 reads MNHEY; CDR2 reads SMNVEV (reference sequence). The CDR3 covers 12 residues. The receptor's source is a woman between 18 and 29 years old in good health and CMV-seronegative. V and J are TRBV27 and TRBJ2-7, with 10 bases that match TRBD2. The sequencing input was PBMCs. The CDR3 is CARGLADYEQYF. CDR3 bases: TGTGCCAGAGGACTAGCGGACTACGAGCAGTACTTC.